This record looks at one T cell receptor (beta chain) sequence and its context. Libraries were prepared by immunoSEQ multiplex PCR; TCRdb keeps only in-frame clonotypes and omits some of them. Altogether around 40,000 clones are present, around 75% being singletons, with the ten largest covering 8.5% to 10%. The data belong to a study of radiotherapy plus CTLA-4 blockade in lung cancer. There are 15 residues in the CDR3. Trimming removed 6 bases from V and 3 bases from J; junction bases left unmatched: 2. Germline CDR1 reads SGHTA; CDR2 reads FQGNSA. This sample comprised peripheral blood, obtained from a patient treated with radiotherapy plus ipilimumab. This TCR derives from a human donor with non-small cell lung cancer who had stable disease on radiotherapy plus ipilimumab. The chain links TRBV7-2 to TRBJ2-1, with 13 bases identical to TRBD2. Here the CDR3 DNA reads TGTGCCAGCAGTCGGACTAGCGGGGGCTACAATGAGCAGTTCTTC. Its translation: CASSRTSGGYNEQFF.